The TCR beta chain under discussion was sequenced for a study of blood T cell repertoires in COVID-19. The Seattle patients joined while their infection was active and were tracked longitudinally afterward. Authors' analysis steps: Estimation of nucleated cell counts was performed using reference gene primer amplification. Sequenced by immunoSEQ multiplex PCR; TCRdb stores in-frame clones only, minus some. The V and J calls and clone size are taken from that table; D and trimming were inferred from the DNA. The repertoire includes approximately 58,000 clones, roughly 77% of them detected once, and over 25% sits in the top ten. The V gene end was trimmed by 6 bases and the J gene end by 16 bases; junction bases not matched to a gene: 9. This CDR3 is built from 11 residues. CDR1 MNHEY and CDR2 SVGAGI come from the germline V gene.

This TCR came from a man in his sixties with COVID-19, enrolled during active disease. J is TRBJ2-1 and V is TRBV6-5, with 7 bases matching TRBD1. The sequenced sample consisted of peripheral blood. The CDR3 spells CASSNGQDDFF. In nucleotides, the CDR3 is TGTGCCAGCAGCAATGGACAGGACGACTTCTTC.